The T cell receptor beta chain described here comes from a study of glioma-infiltrating T cells. Whole-study findings and limits: Non-neoplastic patients had below-expected tissue-blood divergence, while all gliomas exceeded expectation.

Remarks on this clonotype: The antigen is unknown.

The CDR3 length is 14 residues. V lost 8 bases and J 0 bases, leaving 11 bases between the germline ends. Germline V gene sequence: CDR1 PRHDT, CDR2 FYEKMQ (reference sequence). The iRepertoire nested amplicon-rescue multiplex PCR amplified TCR alpha and beta CDR3s from RNA. One-step reverse transcription and amplification started from approximately 100-400 ng of tissue mRNA or PBMC total RNA. TCRdb reprocessed the multiplex PCR reads via MiXCR and lists one record per CDR3 protein. There are more than 95,000 distinct CDR3 sequences in the sample; about 30% occur only once, and approximately 43% lies in the top ten.

The chain recombines TRBV13 with TRBJ1-3; TRBD1 might be the D (5 bases). The source is a human donor with low-grade glioma or glioblastoma, undergoing nonglioma brain surgery, or in good health (not recorded which). The sequencing input was glioma tissue, nonneoplastic brain tissue, or PBMCs (not recorded which). The CDR3 reads CASAGHNSGNTIYF. Written as DNA, the CDR3 is TGTGCCAGCGCGGGGCACAACTCTGGAAACACCATATATTTT. Using reference TRBV13 and TRBJ1-3 for the parts outside the CDR3, the full variable domain is AAGVIQSPRHLIKEKRETATLKCYPIPRHDTVYWYQQGPGQDPQFLISFYEKMQSDKGSIPDRFSAQQFSDYHSELNMSSLELGDSALYFCASAGHNSGNTIYFGEGSWLTVV.